Sequencing of this TCR beta chain was carried out in a study of T cells in Graves' hyperthyroidism and ophthalmopathy. From RNA transcripts, TCR beta CDR3 regions were amplified. HTBI primers were employed in a first-round RT-PCR of the TCR CDR3. TCRdb passed the multiplex PCR reads through MiXCR, listing each CDR3 protein once. The sample lists approximately 700,000 distinct CDR3 sequences, roughly 46% occurring once. This clonotype was seen a handful of times. Uncontrolled infections, other autoimmune diseases, pregnancy or lactation led to exclusion of patients. This TCR was sampled from an adult man with Graves' disease, either hyperthyroidism or ophthalmopathy (not recorded which). Specimen: peripheral blood or thyroid tissue (not recorded which).

The CDR3 region is CSATIYNSPLHF. The CDR3 DNA sequence: TGCAGTGCTACGATCTATAATTCACCCCTCCACTTT. The V gene is TRBV20-1, the J gene TRBJ1-6; D call uncertain. V lost 4 bases, J lost 3 bases, and 4 bases lay in between. Germline lookup yields CDR1 DFQATT and CDR2 SNEGSKA (reference sequence). CDR3 length: 12 residues.